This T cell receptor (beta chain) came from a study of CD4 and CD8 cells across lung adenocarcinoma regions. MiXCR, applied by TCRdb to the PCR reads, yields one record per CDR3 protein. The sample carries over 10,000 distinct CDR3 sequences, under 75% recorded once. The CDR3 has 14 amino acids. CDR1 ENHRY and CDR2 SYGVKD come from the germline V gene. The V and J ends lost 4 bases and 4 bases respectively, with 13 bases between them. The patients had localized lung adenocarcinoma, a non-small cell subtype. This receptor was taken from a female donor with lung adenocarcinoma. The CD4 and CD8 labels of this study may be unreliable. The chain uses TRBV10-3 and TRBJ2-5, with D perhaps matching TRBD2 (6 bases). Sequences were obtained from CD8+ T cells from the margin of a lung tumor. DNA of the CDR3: TGTGCCATCAGTGTGGGACCGGAGGGAGAGACCCAGTACTTC. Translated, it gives CAISVGPEGETQYF.